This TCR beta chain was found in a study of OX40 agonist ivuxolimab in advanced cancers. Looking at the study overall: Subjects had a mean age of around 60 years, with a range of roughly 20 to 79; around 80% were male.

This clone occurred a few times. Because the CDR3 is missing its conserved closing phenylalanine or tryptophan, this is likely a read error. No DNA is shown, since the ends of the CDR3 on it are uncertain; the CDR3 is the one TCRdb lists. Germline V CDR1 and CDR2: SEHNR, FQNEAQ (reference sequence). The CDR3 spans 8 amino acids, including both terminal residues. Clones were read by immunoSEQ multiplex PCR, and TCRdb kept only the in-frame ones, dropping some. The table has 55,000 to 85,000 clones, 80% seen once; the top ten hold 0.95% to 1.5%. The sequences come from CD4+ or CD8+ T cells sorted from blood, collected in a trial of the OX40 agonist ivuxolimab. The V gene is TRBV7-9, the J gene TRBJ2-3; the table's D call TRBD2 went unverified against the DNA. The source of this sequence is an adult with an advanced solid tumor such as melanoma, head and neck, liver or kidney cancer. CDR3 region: CASSLSPA.